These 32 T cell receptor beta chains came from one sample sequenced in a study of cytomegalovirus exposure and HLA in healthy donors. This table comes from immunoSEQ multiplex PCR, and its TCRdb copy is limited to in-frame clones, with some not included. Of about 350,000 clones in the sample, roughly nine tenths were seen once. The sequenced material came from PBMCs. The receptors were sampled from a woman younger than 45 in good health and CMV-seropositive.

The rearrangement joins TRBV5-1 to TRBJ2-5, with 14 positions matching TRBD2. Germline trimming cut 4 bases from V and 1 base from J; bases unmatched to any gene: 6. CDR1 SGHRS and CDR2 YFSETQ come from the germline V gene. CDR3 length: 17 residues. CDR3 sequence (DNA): TGCGCCAGCAGCCGGCGGACTAGCGGGGGGTTCCAAGAGACCCAGTACTTC. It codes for CASSRRTSGGFQETQYF.

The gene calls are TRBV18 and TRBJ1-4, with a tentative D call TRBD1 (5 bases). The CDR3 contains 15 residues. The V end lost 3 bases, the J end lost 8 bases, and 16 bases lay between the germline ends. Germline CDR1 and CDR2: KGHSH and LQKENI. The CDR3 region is CASSPEFRVGEKLFF. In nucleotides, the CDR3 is TGTGCCAGCTCACCTGAGTTCAGGGTAGGAGAAAAACTGTTTTTT.

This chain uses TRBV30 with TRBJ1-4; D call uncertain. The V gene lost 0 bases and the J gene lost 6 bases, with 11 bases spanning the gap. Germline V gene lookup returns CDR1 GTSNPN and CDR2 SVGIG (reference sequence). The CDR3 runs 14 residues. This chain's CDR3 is CAWSVDLGYEKLFF. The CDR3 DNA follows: TGTGCCTGGAGTGTAGATTTAGGGTATGAAAAACTGTTTTTT.

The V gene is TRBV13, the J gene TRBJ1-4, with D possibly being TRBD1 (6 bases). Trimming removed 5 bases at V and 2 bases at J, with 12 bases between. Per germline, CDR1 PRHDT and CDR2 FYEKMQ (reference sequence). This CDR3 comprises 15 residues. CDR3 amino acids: CASSTTGPTNEKLFF. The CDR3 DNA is TGTGCCAGCAGCACAACAGGGCCCACTAATGAAAAACTGTTTTTT.

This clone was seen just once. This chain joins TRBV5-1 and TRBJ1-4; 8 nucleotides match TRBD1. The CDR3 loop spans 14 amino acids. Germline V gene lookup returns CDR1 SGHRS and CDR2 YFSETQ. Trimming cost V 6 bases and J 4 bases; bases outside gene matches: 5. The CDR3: CASTSDRVNEKLFF. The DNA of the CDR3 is TGCGCCAGCACCTCGGACAGGGTTAATGAAAAACTGTTTTTT.

CDR3 region: CASSQEGFGEQYF. As DNA, the CDR3 is TGCGCCAGCAGCCAAGAAGGTTTTGGCGAGCAGTACTTC. The chain recombines TRBV4-1 with TRBJ2-7; D gene ambiguous. The CDR3 spans 13 residues. From germline, CDR1 is MGHRA and CDR2 YSYEKL. V was clipped by 0 bases and J by 6 bases, with 9 bases between them.

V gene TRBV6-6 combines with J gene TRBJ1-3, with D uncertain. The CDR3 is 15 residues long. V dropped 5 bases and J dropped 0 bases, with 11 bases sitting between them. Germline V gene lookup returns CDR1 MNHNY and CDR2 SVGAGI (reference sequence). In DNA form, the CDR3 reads TGTGCCAGCAGTCCTGACTTCTTCTCTGGAAACACCATATATTTT. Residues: CASSPDFFSGNTIYF.

The CDR3 DNA reads as TGTGCCAGCCGGCGGACAGGGTCGTCCCAAGAGACCCAGTACTTC. It specifies CASRRTGSSQETQYF. V usage is TRBV6-5 and J usage is TRBJ2-5, with 8 bases lining up with TRBD1. J lost 1 base, V lost 8 bases, and 9 bases had no gene match. CDR1 MNHEY and CDR2 SVGAGI come from the germline V gene. The CDR3 loop spans 15 amino acids.

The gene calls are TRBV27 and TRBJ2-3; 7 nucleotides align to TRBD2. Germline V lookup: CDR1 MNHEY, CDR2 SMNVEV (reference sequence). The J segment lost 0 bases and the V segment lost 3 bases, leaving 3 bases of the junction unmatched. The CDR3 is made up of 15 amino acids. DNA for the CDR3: TGTGCCAGCAGTTTTGGTAGCGGGAGCACAGATACGCAGTATTTT. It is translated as CASSFGSGSTDTQYF.

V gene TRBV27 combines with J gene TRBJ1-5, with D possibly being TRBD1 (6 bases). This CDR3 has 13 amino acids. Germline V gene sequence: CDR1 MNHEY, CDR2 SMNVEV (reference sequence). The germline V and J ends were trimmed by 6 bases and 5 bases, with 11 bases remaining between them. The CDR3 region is CASRGTPDQPQHF. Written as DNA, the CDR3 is TGTGCCAGCAGGGGGACACCCGATCAGCCCCAGCATTTT.

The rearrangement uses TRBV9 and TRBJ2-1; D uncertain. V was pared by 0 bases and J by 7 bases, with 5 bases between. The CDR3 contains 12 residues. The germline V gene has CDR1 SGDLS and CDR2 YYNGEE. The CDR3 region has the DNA TGTGCCAGCAGCGTAGCGGGTAATGAGCAGTTCTTC. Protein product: CASSVAGNEQFF.

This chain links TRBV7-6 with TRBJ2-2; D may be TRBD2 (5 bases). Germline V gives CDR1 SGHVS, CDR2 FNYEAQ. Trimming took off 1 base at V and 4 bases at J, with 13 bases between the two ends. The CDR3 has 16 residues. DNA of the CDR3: TGTGCCAGCAGCTTAGTACTTTTGGGAGCCACCGGGGAGCTGTTTTTT. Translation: CASSLVLLGATGELFF.

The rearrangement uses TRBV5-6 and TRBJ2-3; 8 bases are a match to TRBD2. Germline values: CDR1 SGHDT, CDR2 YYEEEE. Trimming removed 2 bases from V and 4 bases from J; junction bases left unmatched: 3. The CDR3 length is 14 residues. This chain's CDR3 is CASSLAGVPDTQYF. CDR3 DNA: TGTGCCAGCAGCTTAGCGGGAGTTCCAGATACGCAGTATTTT.

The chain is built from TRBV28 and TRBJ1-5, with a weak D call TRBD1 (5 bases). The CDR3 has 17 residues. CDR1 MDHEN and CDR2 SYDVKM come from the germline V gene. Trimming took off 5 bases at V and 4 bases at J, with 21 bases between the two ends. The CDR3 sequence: CASSLGLQGGWNQPQHF. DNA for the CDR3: TGTGCCAGCAGTCTAGGACTCCAGGGAGGATGGAATCAGCCCCAGCATTTT.

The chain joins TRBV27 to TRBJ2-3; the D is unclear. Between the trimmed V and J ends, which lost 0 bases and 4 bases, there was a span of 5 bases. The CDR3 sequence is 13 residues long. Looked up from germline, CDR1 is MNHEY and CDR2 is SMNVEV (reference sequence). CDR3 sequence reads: CASSLSISDTQYF. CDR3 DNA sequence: TGTGCCAGCAGTTTATCCATCTCAGATACGCAGTATTTT.

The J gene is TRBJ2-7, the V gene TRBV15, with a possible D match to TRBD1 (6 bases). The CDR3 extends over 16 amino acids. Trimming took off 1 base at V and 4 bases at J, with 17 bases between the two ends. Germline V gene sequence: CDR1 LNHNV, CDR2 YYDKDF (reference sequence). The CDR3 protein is CATSRGPGQGIYEQYF. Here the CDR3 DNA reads TGTGCCACCAGCAGAGGCCCAGGGCAGGGGATTTACGAGCAGTACTTC.

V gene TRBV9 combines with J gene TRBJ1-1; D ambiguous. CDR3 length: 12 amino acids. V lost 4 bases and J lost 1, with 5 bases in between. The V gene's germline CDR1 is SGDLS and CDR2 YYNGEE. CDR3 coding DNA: TGTGCCAGCAGCACGGGGAACACTGAAGCTTTCTTT. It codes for CASSTGNTEAFF.

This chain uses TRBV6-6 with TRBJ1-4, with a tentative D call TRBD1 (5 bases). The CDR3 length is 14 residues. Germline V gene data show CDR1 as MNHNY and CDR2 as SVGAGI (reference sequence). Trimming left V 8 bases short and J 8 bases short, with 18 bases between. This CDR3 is CASSPGRGAEKLFF. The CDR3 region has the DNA TGTGCCAGCTCCCCGGGAAGGGGCGCAGAAAAACTGTTTTTT.

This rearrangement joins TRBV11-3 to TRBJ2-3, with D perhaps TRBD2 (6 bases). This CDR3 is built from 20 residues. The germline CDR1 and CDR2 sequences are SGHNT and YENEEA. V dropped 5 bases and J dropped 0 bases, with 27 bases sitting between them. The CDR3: CASSNRWGGNSLYSTDTQYF. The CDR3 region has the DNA TGTGCCAGCAGCAATAGATGGGGAGGAAATTCCCTTTATAGCACAGATACGCAGTATTTT.

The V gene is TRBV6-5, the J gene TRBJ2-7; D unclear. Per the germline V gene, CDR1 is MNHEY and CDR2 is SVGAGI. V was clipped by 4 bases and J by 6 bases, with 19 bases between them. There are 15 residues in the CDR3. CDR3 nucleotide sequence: TGTGCCAGCAGTTCGCCGGGTAGGTCGGCCGGCGAGCAGTACTTC. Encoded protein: CASSSPGRSAGEQYF.

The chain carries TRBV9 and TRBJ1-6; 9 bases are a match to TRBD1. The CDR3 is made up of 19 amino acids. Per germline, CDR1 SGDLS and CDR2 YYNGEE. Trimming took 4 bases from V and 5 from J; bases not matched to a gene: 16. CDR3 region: CASSSTGGSPSDDNSPLHF. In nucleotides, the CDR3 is TGTGCCAGCAGCTCGACAGGGGGAAGTCCGTCCGATGATAATTCACCCCTCCACTTT. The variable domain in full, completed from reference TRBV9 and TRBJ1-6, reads DSGVTQTPKHLITATGQRVTLRCSPRSGDLSVYWYQQSLDQGLQFLIQYYNGEERAKGNILERFSAQQFPDLHSELNLSSLELGDSALYFCASSSTGGSPSDDNSPLHFGNGTRLTVT.

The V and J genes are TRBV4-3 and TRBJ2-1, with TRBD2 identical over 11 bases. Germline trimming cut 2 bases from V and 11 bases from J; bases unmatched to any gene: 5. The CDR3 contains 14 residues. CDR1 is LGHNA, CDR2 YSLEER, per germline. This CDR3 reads CASSQLTSGGKQFF. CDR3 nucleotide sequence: TGCGCCAGCAGCCAACTTACTAGCGGGGGCAAGCAGTTCTTC.

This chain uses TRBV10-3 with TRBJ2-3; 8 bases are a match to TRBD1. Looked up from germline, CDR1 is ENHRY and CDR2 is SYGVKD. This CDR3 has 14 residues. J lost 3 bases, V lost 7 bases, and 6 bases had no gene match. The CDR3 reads CAINRQGLTDTQYF. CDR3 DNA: TGTGCCATCAACCGACAGGGGCTGACAGATACGCAGTATTTT.

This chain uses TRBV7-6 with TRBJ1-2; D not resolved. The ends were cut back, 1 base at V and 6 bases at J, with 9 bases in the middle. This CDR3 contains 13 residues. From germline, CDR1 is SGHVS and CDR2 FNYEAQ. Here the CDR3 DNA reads TGTGCCAGCAGCTTAGTTGGCAGGAATGGCTACACCTTC. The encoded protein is CASSLVGRNGYTF.

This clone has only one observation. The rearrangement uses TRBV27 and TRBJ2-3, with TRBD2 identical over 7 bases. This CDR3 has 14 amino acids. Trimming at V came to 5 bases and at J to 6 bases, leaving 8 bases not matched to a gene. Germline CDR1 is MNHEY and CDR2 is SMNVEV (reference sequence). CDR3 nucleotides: TGTGCCAGCAGTCCGTGGGAGGGATTGGATACGCAGTATTTT. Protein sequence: CASSPWEGLDTQYF.

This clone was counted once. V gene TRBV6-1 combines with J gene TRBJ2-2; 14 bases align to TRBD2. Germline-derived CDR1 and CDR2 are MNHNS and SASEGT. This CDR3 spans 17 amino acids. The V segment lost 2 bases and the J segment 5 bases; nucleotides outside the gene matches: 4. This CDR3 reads CASSEPGTSGRTGELFF. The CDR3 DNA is TGTGCCAGCAGTGAACCCGGGACTAGCGGGAGAACCGGGGAGCTGTTTTTT.

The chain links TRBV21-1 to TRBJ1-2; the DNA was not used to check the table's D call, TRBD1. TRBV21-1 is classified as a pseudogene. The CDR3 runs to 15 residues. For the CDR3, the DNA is TGTGCCAGCAGCAAATACGGCAGGGTCCCAAGCGGCTACACCTTC. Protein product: CASSKYGRVPSGYTF.

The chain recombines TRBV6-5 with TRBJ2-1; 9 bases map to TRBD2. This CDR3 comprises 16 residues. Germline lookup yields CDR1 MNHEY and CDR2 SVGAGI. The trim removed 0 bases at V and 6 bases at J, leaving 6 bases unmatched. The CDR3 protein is CASSYSFAGGPNEQFF. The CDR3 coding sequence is TGTGCCAGCAGTTACTCCTTTGCGGGAGGGCCCAATGAGCAGTTCTTC.

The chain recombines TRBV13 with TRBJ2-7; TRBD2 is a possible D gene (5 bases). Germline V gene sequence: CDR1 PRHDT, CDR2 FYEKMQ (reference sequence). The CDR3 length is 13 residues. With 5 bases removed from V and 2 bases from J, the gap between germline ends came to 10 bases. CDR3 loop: CASSRTYAYEQYF. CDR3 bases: TGTGCCAGCAGCCGGACTTATGCCTACGAGCAGTACTTC.

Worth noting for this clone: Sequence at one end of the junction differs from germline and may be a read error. The chain's CDR3 is CASSLVGGPGHRVF. CDR3 bases: TGTGCCAGCAGCTTGGTAGGAGGCCCGGGTCACCGGGTCTTC. The V call is TRBV5-4, the J call TRBJ2-1, with D perhaps matching TRBD2 (5 bases). The germline V gene has CDR1 SGHNT and CDR2 YYREEE (reference sequence). The CDR3 loop spans 14 amino acids.

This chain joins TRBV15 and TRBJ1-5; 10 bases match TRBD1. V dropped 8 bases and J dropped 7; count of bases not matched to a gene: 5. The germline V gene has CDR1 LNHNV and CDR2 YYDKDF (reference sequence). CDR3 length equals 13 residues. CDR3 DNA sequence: TGTGCCACCCGCCGGGACAGGGGACAGCCCCAGCATTTT. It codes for CATRRDRGQPQHF.

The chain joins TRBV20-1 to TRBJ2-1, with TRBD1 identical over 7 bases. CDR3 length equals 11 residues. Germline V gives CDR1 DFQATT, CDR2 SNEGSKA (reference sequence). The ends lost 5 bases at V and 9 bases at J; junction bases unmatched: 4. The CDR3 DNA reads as TGCAGTGCTTTAACAGGGGTTGAGCAGTTCTTC. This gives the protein CSALTGVEQFF.